A single T cell receptor (beta chain) is shown here with its context. CDR1 and CDR2 (germline): SQVTM, ANQGSEA. The length of the CDR3 is 15 residues. J was trimmed by 2 bases and V by 4 bases; bases with no gene match: 10. The sample comes from a study of T cell responses to AZD1222 COVID-19 vaccine. Profiled with immunoSEQ multiplex PCR; TCRdb holds only in-frame clones, not every one. The data hold around 130,000 clones, with roughly 92% observed a single time. This material consisted of peripheral blood, taken on day 0 of AZD1222 vaccination. This clonotype was sampled from an adult in good health. The chain recombines TRBV29-1 with TRBJ2-7; 8 bases line up with TRBD1. The CDR3: CSVATGDSTPYEQYF. The DNA of the CDR3 is TGCAGCGTTGCGACAGGGGACTCGACGCCCTACGAGCAGTACTTC.